This TCR beta chain was identified during a study of siplizumab effects on memory and regulatory T cells. Study outcomes and limitations: Suppressive capability of dividing Tregs from siplizumab cultures went unverified. Roughly 75-97% of proliferating CD4+ or CD8+ clones lacked a naive or memory phenotype that could be assigned. Unstimulated subsets were the mapping target of only a minor fraction of alloreactive clones. Unstimulated naive T cells seemed to show more diversity than memory cells did, and they also seemed to be among the major contributors to the alloresponse.

Turning to this clone: Its target is unknown.

The trim removed 10 bases at V and 1 base at J, leaving 4 bases unmatched. Germline V gene lookup returns CDR1 MNHNS and CDR2 SASEGT. This CDR3 is 13 amino acids long. Assay: immunoSEQ multiplex PCR; the TCRdb copy retains only in-frame clones and omits some. The sample holds roughly 120,000 clones, roughly 94% seen once. The clonotype comes from a human donor in good health. The chain couples TRBV6-1 to TRBJ1-1; TRBD1 agrees at 9 bases. Material for sequencing was non-Treg CD4+ T cells sorted from blood. As DNA, the CDR3 is TGTGCCATCCCGGGACAGGGGAACACTGAAGCTTTCTTT. Translated: CAIPGQGNTEAFF.